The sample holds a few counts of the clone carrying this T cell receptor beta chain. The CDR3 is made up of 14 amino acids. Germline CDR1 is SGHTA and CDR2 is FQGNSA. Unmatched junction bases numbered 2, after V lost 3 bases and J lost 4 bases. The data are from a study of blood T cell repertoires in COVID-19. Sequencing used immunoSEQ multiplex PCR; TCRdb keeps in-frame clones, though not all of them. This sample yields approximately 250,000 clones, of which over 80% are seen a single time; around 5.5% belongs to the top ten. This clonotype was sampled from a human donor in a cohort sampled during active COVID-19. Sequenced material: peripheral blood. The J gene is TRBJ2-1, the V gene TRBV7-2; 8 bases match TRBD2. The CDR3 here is CASSFSGDYNEQFF. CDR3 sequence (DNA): TGTGCCAGCAGCTTTAGCGGGGATTACAATGAGCAGTTCTTC.